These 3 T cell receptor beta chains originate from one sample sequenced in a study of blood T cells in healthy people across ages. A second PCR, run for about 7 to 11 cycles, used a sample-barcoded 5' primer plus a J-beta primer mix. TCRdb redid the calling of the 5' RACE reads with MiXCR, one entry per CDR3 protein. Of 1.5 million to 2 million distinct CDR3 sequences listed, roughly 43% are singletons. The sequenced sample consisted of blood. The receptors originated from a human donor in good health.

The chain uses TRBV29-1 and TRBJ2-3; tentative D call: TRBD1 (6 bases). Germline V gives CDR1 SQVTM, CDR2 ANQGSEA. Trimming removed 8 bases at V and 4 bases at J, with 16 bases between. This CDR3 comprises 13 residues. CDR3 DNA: TGCAGCCTCGGGACACTGGGGTCAGATACGCAGTATTTT. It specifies CSLGTLGSDTQYF.

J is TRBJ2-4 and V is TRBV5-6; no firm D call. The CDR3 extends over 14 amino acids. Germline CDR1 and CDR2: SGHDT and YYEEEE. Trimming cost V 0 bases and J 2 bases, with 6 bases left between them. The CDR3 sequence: CASSLGDTKNIQYF. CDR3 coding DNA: TGTGCCAGCAGCTTGGGAGATACCAAAAACATTCAGTACTTC.

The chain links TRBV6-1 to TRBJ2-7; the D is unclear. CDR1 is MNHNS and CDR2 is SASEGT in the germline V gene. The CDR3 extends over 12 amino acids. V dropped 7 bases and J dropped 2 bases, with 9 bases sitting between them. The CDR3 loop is CASISEAYEQYF. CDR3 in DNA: TGTGCCAGCATTTCGGAAGCCTACGAGCAGTACTTC.